This TCR beta chain originates from a study of T-cell memory formation after mild COVID-19. Whole-study context: Among the donors, TCR clusters were largely specific to each donor. The study, taken as a whole, reports: Later expanders leaned CD4+, whereas day 15 to 85 contracting clones were balanced CD4/CD8. Largely, contracting CD4+ clones fell within CM and EM, and contracting CD8+ clones within EMRA.

TCRdb reprocessed the 5' RACE reads via MiXCR and lists one record per CDR3 protein. The profile shows approximately 350,000 distinct CDR3 sequences, approximately 14% of them singletons. A note on this clonotype: Its antigen is unidentified.

The TCR was taken from a man aged 18 to 29 who had mild COVID-19 (a few samples of this study predate the infection). Cell type and time point are not known. Sequences were obtained from PBMCs or a T cell subset sorted from them (not recorded which).

The CDR3, as DNA: TGTGCCAGCAGCGCCCGGTTGTCAGGGAATTCACCCCTCCACTTT. Its translation is CASSARLSGNSPLHF. This chain uses TRBV5-6 with TRBJ1-6; D may be TRBD1 (5 bases). Germline loops: CDR1 SGHDT, CDR2 YYEEEE. Trimming cost V 4 bases and J 7 bases, with 15 bases left between them. CDR3 size: 15 residues.